Listed here are 9 T cell receptor beta chains from one sample, sequenced in a study of CD8 T cells in Susac syndrome. The RNA input was roughly 0.45 to 1 ug, and it was reverse transcribed with random hexamers. MiXCR was run by TCRdb on the immunoSEQ multiplex PCR reads, yielding one entry per CDR3 protein. This sample has some 120,000 distinct CDR3 sequences, with nearly 95% found just once. The sample comprised CD4+ T cells from PBMCs. The receptors derive from a human donor in good health.

This clonotype was seen just once. The chain couples TRBV7-2 to TRBJ2-7; 8 nucleotides align to TRBD2. The V gene's germline CDR1 is SGHTA and CDR2 FQGNSA. This CDR3 has 13 residues. The ends lost 8 bases at V and 7 bases at J; junction bases unmatched: 10. The CDR3 loop is CASRPPSGSEQYF. In DNA form, the CDR3 reads TGTGCCAGCCGCCCTCCCAGCGGGAGTGAGCAGTACTTC.

J is TRBJ1-5 and V is TRBV6-5; possible D gene TRBD1, 6 bases. The CDR3 is made up of 15 amino acids. Trimming shortened V by 8 bases and J by 4 bases, and 18 bases separated the two germline ends. Germline CDR1 MNHEY, CDR2 SVGAGI. The CDR3 sequence is CASAREGVGNQPQHF. In DNA form, the CDR3 reads TGTGCCAGCGCCCGGGAGGGGGTGGGAAATCAGCCCCAGCATTTT.

V and J are TRBV2 and TRBJ2-1; D not certain. Germline values: CDR1 SNHLY, CDR2 FYNNEI. This CDR3 spans 18 amino acids. V lost 4 bases, J lost 5 bases, and 24 bases lay in between. CDR3 protein: CASSVTVRRNLENNEQFF. In DNA form, the CDR3 reads TGTGCCAGCAGTGTGACGGTTCGACGGAACCTCGAAAACAATGAGCAGTTCTTC.

V is TRBV29-1 and J is TRBJ1-1; D unresolved. Germline CDR1 is SQVTM and CDR2 is ANQGSEA. The CDR3 contains 13 residues. Trimming pared 8 bases from V and 1 base from J, leaving 14 bases between. The CDR3 here is CSTKSGKNTEAFF. CDR3 sequence (DNA): TGCAGCACCAAAAGCGGGAAGAACACTGAAGCTTTCTTT.

The V gene is TRBV5-1, the J gene TRBJ1-1; TRBD1 matches 8 bases. Germline CDR1 SGHRS, CDR2 YFSETQ. V was pared by 4 bases and J by 10 bases, with 15 bases of the junction left unmatched. The CDR3 is 15 amino acids. For the CDR3, the DNA is TGCGCCAGCAGCGGGAGGGCCAGGGGGCTTGGTGGAGCTTTCTTT. This codes for CASSGRARGLGGAFF.

The chain employs TRBV18 and TRBJ2-7; D gene uncertain. CDR3 length: 12 amino acids. The V and J ends lost 2 bases and 6 bases respectively, with 8 bases between them. Germline CDR1 is KGHSH and CDR2 is LQKENI. CDR3 nucleotides: TGTGCCAGCTCACCAGGGCCTTCCGAGCAGTACTTC. Its translation is CASSPGPSEQYF. The variable domain in full, completed from reference TRBV18 and TRBJ2-7, reads NAGVMQNPRHLVRRRGQEARLRCSPMKGHSHVYWYRQLPEEGLKFMVYLQKENIIDESGMPKERFSAEFPKEGPSILRIQQVVRGDSAAYFCASSPGPSEQYFGPGTRLTVT.

The V gene is TRBV3-1, the J gene TRBJ2-2, with D perhaps matching TRBD2 (5 bases). The germline V gene encodes CDR1 LGHDT and CDR2 YNNKEL (reference sequence). CDR3 length: 13 amino acids. The V end lost 4 bases, the J end lost 6 bases, and 9 bases lay between the germline ends. The CDR3 is CASSPGAAGELFF. In DNA, the CDR3 is TGTGCCAGCAGCCCCGGAGCGGCCGGGGAGCTGTTTTTT. Filled out from reference TRBV3-1 and TRBJ2-2, the complete variable domain reads DTAVSQTPKYLVTQMGNDKSIKCEQNLGHDTMYWYKQDSKKFLKIMFSYNNKELIINETVPNRFSPKSPDKAHLNLHINSLELGDSAVYFCASSPGAAGELFFGEGSRLTVL.

V usage is TRBV12-3 or TRBV12-4 and J usage is TRBJ2-1, with 9 positions matching TRBD1. The CDR3 sequence is 17 residues long. V dropped 6 bases and J dropped 2; count of bases not matched to a gene: 11. CDR3 loop: CASSPFSGTGPYNEQFF. As DNA, the CDR3 is TGTGCCAGCAGCCCCTTTTCCGGGACAGGGCCCTACAATGAGCAGTTCTTC.

The chain has TRBV3-1 and TRBJ2-2; D not certain. This CDR3 region has 12 residues. V gave up 2 bases and J gave up 5 bases, with 3 bases separating them. The germline gives CDR1 LGHDT, CDR2 YNNKEL (reference sequence). In DNA, the CDR3 is TGTGCCAGCAGCCAATTGACCGGGGAGCTGTTTTTT. This translates into CASSQLTGELFF.